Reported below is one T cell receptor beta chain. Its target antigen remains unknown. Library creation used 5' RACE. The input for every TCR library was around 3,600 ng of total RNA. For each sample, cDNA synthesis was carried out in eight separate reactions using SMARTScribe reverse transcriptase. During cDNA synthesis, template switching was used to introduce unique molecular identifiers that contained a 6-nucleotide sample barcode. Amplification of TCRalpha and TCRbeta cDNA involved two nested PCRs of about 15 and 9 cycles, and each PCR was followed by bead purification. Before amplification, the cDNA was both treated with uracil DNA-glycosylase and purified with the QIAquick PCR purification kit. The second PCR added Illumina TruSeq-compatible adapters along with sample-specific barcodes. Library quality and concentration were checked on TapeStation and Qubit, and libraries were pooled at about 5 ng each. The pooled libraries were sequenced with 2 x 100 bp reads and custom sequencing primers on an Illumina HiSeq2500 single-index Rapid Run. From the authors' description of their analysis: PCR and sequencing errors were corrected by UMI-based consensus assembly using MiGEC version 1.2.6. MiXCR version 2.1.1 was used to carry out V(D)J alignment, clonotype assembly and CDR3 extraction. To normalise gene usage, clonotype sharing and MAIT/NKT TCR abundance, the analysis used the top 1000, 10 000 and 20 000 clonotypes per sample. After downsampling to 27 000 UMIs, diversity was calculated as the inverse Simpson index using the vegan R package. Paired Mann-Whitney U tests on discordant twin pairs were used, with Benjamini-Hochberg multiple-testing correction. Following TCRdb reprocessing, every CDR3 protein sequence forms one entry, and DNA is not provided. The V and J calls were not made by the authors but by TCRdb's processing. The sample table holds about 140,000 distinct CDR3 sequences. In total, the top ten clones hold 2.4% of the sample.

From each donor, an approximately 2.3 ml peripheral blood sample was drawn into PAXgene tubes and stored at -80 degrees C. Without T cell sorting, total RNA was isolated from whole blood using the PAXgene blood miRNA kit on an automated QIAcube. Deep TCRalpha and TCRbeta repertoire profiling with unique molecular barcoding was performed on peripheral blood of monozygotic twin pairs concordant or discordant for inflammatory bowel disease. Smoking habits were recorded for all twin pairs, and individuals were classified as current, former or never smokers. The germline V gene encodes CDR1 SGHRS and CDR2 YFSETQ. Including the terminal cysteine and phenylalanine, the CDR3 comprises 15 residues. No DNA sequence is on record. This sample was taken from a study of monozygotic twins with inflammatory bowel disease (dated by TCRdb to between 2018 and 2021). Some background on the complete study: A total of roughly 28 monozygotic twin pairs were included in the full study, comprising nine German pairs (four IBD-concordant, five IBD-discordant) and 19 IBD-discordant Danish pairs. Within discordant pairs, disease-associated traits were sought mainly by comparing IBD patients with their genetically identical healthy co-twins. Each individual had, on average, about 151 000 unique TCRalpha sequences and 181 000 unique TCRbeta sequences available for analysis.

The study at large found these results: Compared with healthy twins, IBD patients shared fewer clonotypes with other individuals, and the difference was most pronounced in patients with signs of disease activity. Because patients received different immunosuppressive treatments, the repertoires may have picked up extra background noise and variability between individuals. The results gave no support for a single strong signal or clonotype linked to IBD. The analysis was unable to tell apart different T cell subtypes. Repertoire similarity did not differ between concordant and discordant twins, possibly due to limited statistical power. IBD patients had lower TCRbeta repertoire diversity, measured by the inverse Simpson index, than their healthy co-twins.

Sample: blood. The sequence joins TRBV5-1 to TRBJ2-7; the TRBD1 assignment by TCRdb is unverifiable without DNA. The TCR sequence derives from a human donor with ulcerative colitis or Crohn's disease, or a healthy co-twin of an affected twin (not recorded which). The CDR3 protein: CASTLLGPGEYEQYF.